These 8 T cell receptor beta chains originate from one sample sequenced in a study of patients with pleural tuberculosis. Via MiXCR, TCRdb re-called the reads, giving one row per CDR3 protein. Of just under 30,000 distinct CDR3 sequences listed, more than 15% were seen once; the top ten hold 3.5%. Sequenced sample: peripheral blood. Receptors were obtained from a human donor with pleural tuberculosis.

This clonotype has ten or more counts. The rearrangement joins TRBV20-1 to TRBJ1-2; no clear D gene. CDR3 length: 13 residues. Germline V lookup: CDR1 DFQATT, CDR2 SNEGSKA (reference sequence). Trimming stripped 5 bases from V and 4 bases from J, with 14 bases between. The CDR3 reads CSAPREGGYGYTF. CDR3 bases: TGCAGTGCTCCCCGGGAGGGAGGCTATGGCTACACCTTC.

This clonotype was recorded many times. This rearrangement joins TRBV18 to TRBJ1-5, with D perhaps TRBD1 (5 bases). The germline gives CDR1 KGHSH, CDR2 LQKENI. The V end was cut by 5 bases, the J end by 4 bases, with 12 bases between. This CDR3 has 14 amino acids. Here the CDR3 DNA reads TGTGCCAGCTCAGGAGCCGGGGGAAATCAGCCCCAGCATTTT. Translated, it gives CASSGAGGNQPQHF.

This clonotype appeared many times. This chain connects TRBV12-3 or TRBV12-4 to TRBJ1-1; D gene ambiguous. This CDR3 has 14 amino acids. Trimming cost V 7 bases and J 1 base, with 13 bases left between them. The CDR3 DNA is TGTGCCAGCATCCAGGAAGTGTGGAACACTGAAGCTTTCTTT. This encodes CASIQEVWNTEAFF.

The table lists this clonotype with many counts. This CDR3 reads CASSEKDTYNSPLHF. The DNA for the CDR3 is TGTGCCAGCAGTGAGAAAGACACTTATAATTCACCCCTCCACTTT. The chain uses TRBV2 and TRBJ1-6; D gene uncertain. This CDR3 is 15 amino acids long. The V gene's germline CDR1 is SNHLY and CDR2 FYNNEI. Trimming cost V 3 bases and J 4 bases, with 10 bases left between them.

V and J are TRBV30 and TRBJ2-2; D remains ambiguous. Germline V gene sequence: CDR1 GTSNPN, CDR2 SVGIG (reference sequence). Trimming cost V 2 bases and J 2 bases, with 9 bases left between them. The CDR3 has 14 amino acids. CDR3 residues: CAWSQDKNTGELFF. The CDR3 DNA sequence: TGTGCCTGGAGTCAGGATAAAAACACCGGGGAGCTGTTTTTT.

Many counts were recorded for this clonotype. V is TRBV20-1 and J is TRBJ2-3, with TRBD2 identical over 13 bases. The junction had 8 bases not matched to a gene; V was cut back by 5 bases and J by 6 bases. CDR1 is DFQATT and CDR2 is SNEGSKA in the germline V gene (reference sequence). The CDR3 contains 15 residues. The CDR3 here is CSAFRTSGSKDTQYF. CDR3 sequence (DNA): TGCAGTGCTTTTCGGACTAGCGGGAGTAAGGATACGCAGTATTTT.

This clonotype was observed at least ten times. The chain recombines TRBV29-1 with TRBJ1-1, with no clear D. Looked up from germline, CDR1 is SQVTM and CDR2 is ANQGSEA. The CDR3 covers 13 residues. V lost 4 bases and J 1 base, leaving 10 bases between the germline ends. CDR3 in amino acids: CSVGGARNTEAFF. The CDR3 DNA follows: TGCAGCGTTGGAGGTGCCAGGAACACTGAAGCTTTCTTT.

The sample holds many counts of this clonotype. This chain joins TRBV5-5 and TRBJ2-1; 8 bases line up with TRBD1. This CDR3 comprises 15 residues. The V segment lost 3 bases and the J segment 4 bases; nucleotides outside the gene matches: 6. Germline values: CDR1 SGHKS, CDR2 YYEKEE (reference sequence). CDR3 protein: CASSWGTGLYNEQFF. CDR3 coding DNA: TGTGCCAGCAGCTGGGGGACAGGTCTATACAATGAGCAGTTCTTC.